This TCR beta chain was sequenced for a study of control samples from healthy donors and cancer patients. The V gene lost 2 bases and the J gene lost 0 bases, with 5 bases spanning the gap. There are 13 residues in the CDR3. Germline CDR1 is MGHRA and CDR2 is YSYEKL. The method was immunoSEQ multiplex PCR; TCRdb's version includes in-frame clones alone and lacks a portion of them. The repertoire holds 100,000 to 150,000 clones, with about 87% as singletons. The chain couples TRBV4-1 to TRBJ2-7; the D is unclear. This TCR came from a man between 60 and 75 years old in good health. The specimen was blood. CDR3 nucleotide sequence: TGCGCCAGCAGCCAACAGAGCTCCTACGAGCAGTACTTC. It specifies CASSQQSSYEQYF.